The source of this TCR beta chain is a study of yellow fever vaccine responses in identical twins. By its share, this clonotype is medium-sized. Its antigen is not known. One end of the junction does not line up with germline, which may come from a read error. Germline CDR1 reads SNHLY; CDR2 reads FYNNEI. The CDR3 loop spans 16 amino acids. Study results and limitations: In identical twins, vaccine T cell responses appeared partly shared and partly individual.

A single record per CDR3 protein comes from TCRdb applying MiXCR to the RT-PCR reads. There are fewer than 35,000 distinct CDR3 sequences in the sample; about three fifths occur only once, and 4.5% lies in the top ten. The sequencing here drew on T cells from blood (PBMCs), unsorted or a sorted subset (not recorded which), taken before or after yellow fever vaccination (not recorded which). The origin of this receptor is a young woman who received the yellow fever vaccine. The V gene is TRBV2, the J gene TRBJ2-1, with a weak D call TRBD1 (6 bases). DNA for the CDR3: TGTGCCAGCAGTGATTGGGCAGGGGTATCCTTCAATGAGCAGTTCTTC. Protein product: CASSDWAGVSFNEQFF.